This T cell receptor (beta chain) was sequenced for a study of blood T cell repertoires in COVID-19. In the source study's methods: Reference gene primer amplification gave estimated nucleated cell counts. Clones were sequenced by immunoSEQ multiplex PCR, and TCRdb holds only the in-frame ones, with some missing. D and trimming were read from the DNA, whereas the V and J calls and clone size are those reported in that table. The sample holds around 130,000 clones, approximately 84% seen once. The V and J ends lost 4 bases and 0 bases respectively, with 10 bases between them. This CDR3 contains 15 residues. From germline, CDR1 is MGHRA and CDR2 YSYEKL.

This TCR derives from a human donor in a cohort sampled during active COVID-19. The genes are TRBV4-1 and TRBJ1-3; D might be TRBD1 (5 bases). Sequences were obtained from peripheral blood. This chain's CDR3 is CASSPGTFSGNTIYF. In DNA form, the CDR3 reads TGCGCCAGCAGCCCGGGGACTTTCTCTGGAAACACCATATATTTT.